The rows below give T cell receptor beta chains drawn from one sample of a study of CD4+ T cells in melanoma. The data were produced by immunoSEQ multiplex PCR, yet TCRdb's version contains in-frame clones alone and is incomplete. The sample lists some 50,000 clones; roughly 87% were seen once. What was sequenced was peripheral blood. The receptors stem from a human donor with melanoma. Each CDR3 is given with its conserved first and last residue. The D gene is left open where the match is weak. The size field is filled for only some rows; it gives once, few, many or a size class.

CDR3: CASSIGSSRTEAFF
DNA: TGTGCCAGTAGTATAGGGAGTTCGAGGACTGAAGCTTTCTTT
size: -
J: TRBJ1-1
D: -
V: TRBV19

CDR3: CAWSRQSNTEAFF
DNA: TGTGCCTGGAGTCGACAGAGCAACACTGAAGCTTTCTTT
size: few
J: TRBJ1-1
D: -
V: TRBV30

CDR3: CASSLGPSGLGEETQYF
DNA: TGCGCCAGCAGCTTGGGGCCCAGCGGACTAGGGGAGGAGACCCAGTACTTC
size: -
J: TRBJ2-5
D: TRBD2
V: TRBV5-1

CDR3: CASSIEGAAEAFF
DNA: TGTGCCAGCAGCATTGAGGGGGCCGCTGAAGCTTTCTTT
size: -
J: TRBJ1-1
D: TRBD1
V: TRBV7-3

CDR3: CASSLGGRAYNEQFF
DNA: TGTGCCAGCAGCTTGGGGGGCAGGGCCTACAATGAGCAGTTCTTC
size: -
J: TRBJ2-1
D: -
V: TRBV5-6

CDR3: CASRTQGALDYGYTF
DNA: TGTGCCAGTAGGACGCAGGGGGCCCTTGACTATGGCTACACCTTC
size: -
J: TRBJ1-2
D: TRBD1
V: TRBV19

CDR3: CASSRRGNRNSPLHF
DNA: TGCGCCAGCAGCCGCAGGGGGAATAGGAATTCACCCCTCCACTTT
size: -
J: TRBJ1-6
D: TRBD1
V: TRBV4-1

CDR3: CASSKQGGTGELFF
DNA: TGTGCCAGCAGCAAACAGGGGGGCACCGGGGAGCTGTTTTTT
size: -
J: TRBJ2-2
D: TRBD1
V: TRBV11-3

CDR3: CASSPGGQTYGYTF
DNA: TGTGCCAGCAGTCCAGGGGGACAGACCTATGGCTATACCTTC
size: -
J: TRBJ1-2
D: TRBD1
V: TRBV28

CDR3: CASSPWGQGPQGTEAFF
DNA: TGTGCCAGCTCACCATGGGGGCAGGGTCCCCAAGGAACTGAAGCTTTCTTT
size: -
J: TRBJ1-1
D: -
V: TRBV18

CDR3: CASSERGRTDTQYF
DNA: TGCGCCAGCAGTGAGCGGGGTCGCACAGATACGCAGTATTTT
size: -
J: TRBJ2-3
D: -
V: TRBV10-1

CDR3: CASSIGQGYGYTF
DNA: TGTGCCAGCAGTATTGGACAGGGGTATGGCTACACCTTC
size: -
J: TRBJ1-2
D: TRBD1
V: TRBV6-1

CDR3: CASSQGQGSGNTIYF
DNA: TGCGCCAGCAGCCAGGGACAGGGATCTGGAAACACCATATATTTT
size: -
J: TRBJ1-3
D: TRBD1
V: TRBV4-3

CDR3: CASSPRTGGDDTQYF
DNA: TGTGCCAGCAGCCCTAGGACAGGGGGCGACGATACGCAGTATTTT
size: -
J: TRBJ2-3
D: TRBD1
V: TRBV7-3

CDR3: CASSEGVTLYQETQYF
DNA: TGTGCCAGCAGCGAGGGTGTGACTTTGTACCAAGAGACCCAGTACTTC
size: -
J: TRBJ2-5
D: -
V: TRBV9

CDR3: CASSLEGAWEQFF
DNA: TGCGCCAGCAGCCTCGAGGGGGCATGGGAGCAGTTCTTC
size: -
J: TRBJ2-1
D: TRBD1
V: TRBV5-1

CDR3: CASSQPTVANEKLFF
DNA: TGCGCCAGCAGCCAACCCACGGTCGCAAATGAAAAACTGTTTTTT
size: -
J: TRBJ1-4
D: -
V: TRBV4-1

CDR3: CSARGMKKLFF
DNA: TGCAGTGCCCGGGGGATGAAAAAACTGTTTTTT
size: -
J: TRBJ1-4
D: -
V: TRBV20-1

CDR3: CASSLWTGGVSYEQYF
DNA: TGTGCCAGCAGCTTGTGGACAGGGGGGGTTTCCTACGAGCAGTACTTC
size: -
J: TRBJ2-7
D: TRBD1
V: TRBV5-6

CDR3: CASSQRGMNTEAFF
DNA: TGTGCCAGCAGTCAACGGGGTATGAACACTGAAGCTTTCTTT
size: -
J: TRBJ1-1
D: -
V: TRBV27

CDR3: CASSDSRVSGYTF
DNA: TGTGCCAGCAGTGACTCGCGGGTCTCTGGCTACACCTTC
size: -
J: TRBJ1-2
D: -
V: TRBV6-4

CDR3: CASSLGGQTYEQYF
DNA: TGTGCCAGCAGCTTGGGGGGGCAGACCTACGAGCAGTACTTC
size: few
J: TRBJ2-7
D: -
V: TRBV5-6

CDR3: CASSPDRGRNYGYTF
DNA: TGTGCCAGCAGCCCGGACAGGGGGCGTAACTATGGCTACACCTTC
size: -
J: TRBJ1-2
D: TRBD1
V: TRBV5-6

CDR3: CASSLVAGLRHGYTF
DNA: TGTGCCAGCAGCTTAGTCGCAGGATTGAGGCATGGCTACACCTTC
size: -
J: TRBJ1-2
D: -
V: TRBV7-2

CDR3: CASSIQGKQETQYF
DNA: TGTGCCAGTAGTATTCAAGGCAAGCAAGAGACCCAGTACTTC
size: once
J: TRBJ2-5
D: -
V: TRBV19

CDR3: CASSLTQGAEAFF
DNA: TGTGCCAGCAGCCTCACCCAGGGGGCAGAAGCTTTCTTT
size: -
J: TRBJ1-1
D: TRBD1
V: TRBV7-3

CDR3: CASSQRRTGTIHEQYF
DNA: TGCGCCAGCAGCCAACGACGGACAGGGACTATCCACGAGCAGTACTTC
size: -
J: TRBJ2-7
D: -
V: TRBV4-1

CDR3: CASRGTGSGNTIYF
DNA: TGTGCCAGCAGGGGGACAGGCTCTGGAAACACCATATATTTT
size: -
J: TRBJ1-3
D: TRBD1
V: TRBV28

CDR3: CASSIGQGTRYEQYF
DNA: TGTGCCAGTAGTATAGGGCAGGGGACGCGCTACGAGCAGTACTTC
size: -
J: TRBJ2-7
D: -
V: TRBV19

CDR3: CASSGGKAGEQYF
DNA: TGTGCCAGCAGTGGGGGCAAGGCTGGCGAGCAGTACTTC
size: -
J: TRBJ2-7
D: -
V: TRBV25-1

CDR3: CAWSVFGELFF
DNA: TGTGCCTGGAGTGTTTTTGGGGAGCTGTTTTTT
size: few
J: TRBJ2-2
D: -
V: TRBV30